There are a few counts of the clone carrying this T cell receptor (beta chain). Original processing notes: Amplification of reference gene primers was used by the study to estimate nucleated cell counts. Profiled with immunoSEQ multiplex PCR; TCRdb holds only in-frame clones, not every one. V, J and clone size derive from that table, while D and trimming were established from the DNA sequence. The repertoire holds 250,000 or so clones, with around 86% as singletons. The sample is drawn from a study of blood T cell repertoires in COVID-19. Study at large: Material from acute and convalescent COVID-19 was sourced from the United States, Italy and Spain.

The origin of this receptor is a woman under 40 with active or convalescent COVID-19. Sequenced material: peripheral blood.

The CDR3 protein is CASSQVGGPVSYEQYF. The CDR3 nucleotides are TGTGCCAGCAGCCAAGTGGGAGGACCTGTCTCCTACGAGCAGTACTTC. The chain is built from TRBV4-2 and TRBJ2-7; D is possibly TRBD2 (6 bases). The CDR3 length is 16 residues. V was clipped by 1 base and J by 0 bases, with 13 bases between them. Germline V gene data show CDR1 as LGHNA and CDR2 as YNFKEQ.